This T cell receptor beta chain was obtained from a study of cytomegalovirus exposure and HLA in healthy donors. Study-wide background: Earlier work reported some 110 million unique TCR beta sequences from 170 million or so T cells. Broader study findings: A later analysis linked around 17,000 TCR beta sequences to HLA alleles at 0.05 false discovery rate.

Likely unrecorded immune exposures existed in these nominally healthy donors. The table lists this clone with a few counts. Its target is unknown. 60 Vbeta and 13 Jbeta primers were used in PCR. In the authors' methods: Later work found tens of millions of unique TCR beta chains, with some 11 million shared. Sequencing was performed with immunoSEQ multiplex PCR; in TCRdb, only in-frame clones are kept and a portion is missing. The DNA was the basis for D and trimming; V, J and clone size are from that table. The sample consists of 130,000 to 150,000 clones, 60% to 85% of them appearing once. This sequence originates from a male donor in good health and CMV-seropositive. Material: PBMCs.

The CDR3 loop reads CASSLGSVLAKNIQYF. In DNA form, the CDR3 reads TGCGCCAGCAGCTTGGGTAGCGTACTAGCCAAAAACATTCAGTACTTC. The chain carries TRBV5-1 and TRBJ2-4; D perhaps matches TRBD2 (5 bases). CDR1 and CDR2 (germline): SGHRS, YFSETQ. This CDR3 is 16 amino acids long. Trimming cost V 0 bases and J 0 bases, with 10 bases left between them.